A selection of T cell receptor beta chains follows, all from one sample in a study of early T cells in non-severe SARS-CoV-2 infection. Each CDR3 protein gets one entry after TCRdb re-called the 5' RACE reads with MiXCR. The sample comprises approximately 69,000 distinct CDR3 sequences, 12% of which are singletons, and 5% to 7.5% rests with the top ten. The sequencing sample was made of whole blood. These receptors all come from an adult who was a healthcare worker with PCR-confirmed SARS-CoV-2 infection or an uninfected control (not recorded which). The CDR3 runs from the conserved cysteine through the conserved F or W. The D gene is left open where the match is weak. Size is omitted from some rows. Given values are once, few, many or a class for expanded clones.

cdr3_aa	cdr3_nt	clone_size	v_call	j_call	d_call
CSASRPGRTGELFF	TGCAGTGCTAGTCGACCAGGGAGAACCGGGGAGCTGTTTTTT	many	TRBV20-1	TRBJ2-2	NA
CASSLPTGDEKLFF	TGTGCCAGCAGCCTACCGACAGGGGATGAAAAACTGTTTTTT	few	TRBV7-9	TRBJ1-4	TRBD1
CASRGDEQFF	TGTGCCAGCAGAGGGGACGAGCAGTTCTTC	NA	TRBV7-9	TRBJ2-1	NA
CASSQDGNIISYEQYF	TGTGCCAGCAGCCAAGACGGTAATATAATCTCCTACGAGCAGTACTTC	many	TRBV4-2	TRBJ2-7	NA
CSARTQAGGTYNEQFF	TGCAGTGCTAGGACCCAAGCGGGAGGGACCTACAATGAGCAGTTCTTC	NA	TRBV20-1	TRBJ2-1	TRBD2
CASSGQGALPQPQHF	TGTGCCAGCAGCGGACAGGGAGCCCTTCCTCAGCCCCAGCATTTT	few	TRBV7-2	TRBJ1-5	TRBD1
CSARDPGQNEQFF	TGCAGTGCTAGAGACCCGGGGCAGAATGAGCAGTTCTTC	many	TRBV20-1	TRBJ2-1	NA
CASSYSSPGWSENTIYF	TGTGCCAGCAGTTACTCGAGTCCAGGGTGGTCTGAAAACACCATATATTTT	NA	TRBV6-5	TRBJ1-3	NA
CASNEYDNEQFF	TGCGCCAGCAACGAGTATGACAATGAGCAGTTCTTC	few	TRBV5-1	TRBJ2-1	NA
CASTGRIDGSNEQFF	TGTGCCAGTACCGGACGTATCGATGGTAGTAATGAGCAGTTCTTC	NA	TRBV19	TRBJ2-1	NA
CATNGAHNEQFF	TGTGCCACCAACGGGGCCCACAATGAGCAGTTCTTC	few	TRBV15	TRBJ2-1	NA